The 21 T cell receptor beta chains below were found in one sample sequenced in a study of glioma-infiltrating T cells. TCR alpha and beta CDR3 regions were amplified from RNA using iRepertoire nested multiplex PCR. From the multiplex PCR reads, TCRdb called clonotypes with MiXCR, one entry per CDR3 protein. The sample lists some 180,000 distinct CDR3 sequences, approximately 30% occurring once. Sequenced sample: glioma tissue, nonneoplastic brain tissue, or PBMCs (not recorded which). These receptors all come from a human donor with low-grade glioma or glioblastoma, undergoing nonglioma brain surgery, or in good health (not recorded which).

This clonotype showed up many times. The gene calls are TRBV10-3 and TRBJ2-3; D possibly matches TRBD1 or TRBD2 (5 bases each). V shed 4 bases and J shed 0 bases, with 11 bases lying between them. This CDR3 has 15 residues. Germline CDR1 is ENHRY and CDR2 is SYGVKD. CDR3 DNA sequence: TGTGCCATCAGTGGAGGGACGGCTAGCACAGATACGCAGTATTTT. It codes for CAISGGTASTDTQYF.

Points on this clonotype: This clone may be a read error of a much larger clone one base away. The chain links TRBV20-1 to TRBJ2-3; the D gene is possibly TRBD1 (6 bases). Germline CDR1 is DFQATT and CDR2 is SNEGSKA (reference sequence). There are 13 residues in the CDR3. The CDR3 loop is CSVEYRDTDTKYF. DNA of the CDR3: TGCAGCGTTGAATACAGGGACACAGATACGAAGTATTTT.

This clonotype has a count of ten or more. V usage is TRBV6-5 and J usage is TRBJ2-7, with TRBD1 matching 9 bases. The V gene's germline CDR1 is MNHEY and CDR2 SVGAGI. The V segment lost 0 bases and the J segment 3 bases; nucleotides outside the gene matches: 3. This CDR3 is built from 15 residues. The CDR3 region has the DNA TGTGCCAGCAGTTACTCGACAGGGGGGGACTACGAGCAGTACTTC. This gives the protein CASSYSTGGDYEQYF.

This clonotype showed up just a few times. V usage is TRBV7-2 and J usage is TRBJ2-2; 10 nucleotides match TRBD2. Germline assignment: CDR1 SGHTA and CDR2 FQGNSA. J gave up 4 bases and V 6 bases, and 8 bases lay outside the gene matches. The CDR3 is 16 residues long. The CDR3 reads CASRHWLAGVTGELFF. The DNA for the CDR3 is TGTGCCAGCAGGCACTGGCTAGCGGGAGTCACCGGGGAGCTGTTTTTT.

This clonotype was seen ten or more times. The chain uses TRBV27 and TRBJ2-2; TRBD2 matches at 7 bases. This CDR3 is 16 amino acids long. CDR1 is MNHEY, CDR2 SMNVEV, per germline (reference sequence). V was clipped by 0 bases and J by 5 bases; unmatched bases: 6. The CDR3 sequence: CASSLSAGDLTGELFF. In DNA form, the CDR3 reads TGTGCCAGCAGTTTATCCGCGGGAGATCTGACCGGGGAGCTGTTTTTT.

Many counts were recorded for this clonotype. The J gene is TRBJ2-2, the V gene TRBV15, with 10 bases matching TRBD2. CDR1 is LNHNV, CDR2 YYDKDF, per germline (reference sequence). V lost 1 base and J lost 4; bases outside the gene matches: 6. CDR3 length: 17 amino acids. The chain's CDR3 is CATSRGLAGAGTGELFF. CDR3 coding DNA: TGTGCCACCAGCAGAGGCCTAGCGGGAGCTGGCACCGGGGAGCTGTTTTTT.

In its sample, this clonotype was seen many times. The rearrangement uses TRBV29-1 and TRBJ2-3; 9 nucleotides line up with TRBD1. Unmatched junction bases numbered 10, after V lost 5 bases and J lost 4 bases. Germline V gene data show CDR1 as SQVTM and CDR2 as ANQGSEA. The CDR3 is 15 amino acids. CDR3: CSVRSTGGWADTQYF. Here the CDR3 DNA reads TGCAGCGTTCGCTCGACAGGGGGGTGGGCAGATACGCAGTATTTT.

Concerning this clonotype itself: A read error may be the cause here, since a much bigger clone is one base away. CDR3 nucleotide sequence: TGCGCCAGCACCCAGGGGTCAGCTAACTATGGCTTCACCTTC. It specifies CASTQGSANYGFTF. The chain employs TRBV10-2 and TRBJ1-2; TRBD1 is a possible D gene (6 bases). CDR1 and CDR2 (germline): WSHSY, SAAADI. The CDR3 is made up of 14 amino acids.

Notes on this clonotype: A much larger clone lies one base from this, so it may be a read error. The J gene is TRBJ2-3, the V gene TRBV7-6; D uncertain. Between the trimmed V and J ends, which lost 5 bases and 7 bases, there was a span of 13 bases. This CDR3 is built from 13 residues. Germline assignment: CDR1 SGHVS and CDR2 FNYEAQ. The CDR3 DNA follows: TGTGCCAGCAGCGATCGACTGCCATATACGCAGTATTTT. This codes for CASSDRLPYTQYF.

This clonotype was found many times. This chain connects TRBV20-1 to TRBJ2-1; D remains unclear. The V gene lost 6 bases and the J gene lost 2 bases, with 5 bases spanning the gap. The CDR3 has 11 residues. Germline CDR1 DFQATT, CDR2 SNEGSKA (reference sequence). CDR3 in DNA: TGCAGTGCCTCACCCTACAATGAGCAGTTCTTC. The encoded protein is CSASPYNEQFF.

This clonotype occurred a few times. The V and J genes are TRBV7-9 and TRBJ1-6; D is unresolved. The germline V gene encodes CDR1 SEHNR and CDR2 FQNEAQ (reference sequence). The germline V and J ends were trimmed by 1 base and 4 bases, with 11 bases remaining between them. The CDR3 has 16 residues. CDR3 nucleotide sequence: TGTGCCAGCAGCTTAGATGGAGATTTGTATAATTCACCCCTCCACTTT. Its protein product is CASSLDGDLYNSPLHF.

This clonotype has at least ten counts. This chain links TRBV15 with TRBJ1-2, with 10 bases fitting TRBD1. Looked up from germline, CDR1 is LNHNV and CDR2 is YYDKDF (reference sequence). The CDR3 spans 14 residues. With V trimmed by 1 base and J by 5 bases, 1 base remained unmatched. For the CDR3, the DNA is TGTGCCACCAGCAGAGGACAGGGGGCTTATGGCTACACCTTC. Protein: CATSRGQGAYGYTF.

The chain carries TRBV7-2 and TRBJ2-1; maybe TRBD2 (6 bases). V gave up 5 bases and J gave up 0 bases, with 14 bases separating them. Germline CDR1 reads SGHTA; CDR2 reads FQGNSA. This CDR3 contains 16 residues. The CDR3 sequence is CASSGGVWGSYNEQFF. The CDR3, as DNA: TGTGCCAGCAGCGGAGGGGTTTGGGGCTCCTACAATGAGCAGTTCTTC.

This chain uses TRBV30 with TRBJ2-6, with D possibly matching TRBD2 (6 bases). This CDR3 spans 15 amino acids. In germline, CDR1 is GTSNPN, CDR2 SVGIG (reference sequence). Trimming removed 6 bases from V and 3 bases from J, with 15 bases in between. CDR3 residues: CACRDSPGGANVLTF. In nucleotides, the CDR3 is TGTGCCTGCAGGGACTCCCCCGGTGGGGCCAACGTCCTGACTTTC.

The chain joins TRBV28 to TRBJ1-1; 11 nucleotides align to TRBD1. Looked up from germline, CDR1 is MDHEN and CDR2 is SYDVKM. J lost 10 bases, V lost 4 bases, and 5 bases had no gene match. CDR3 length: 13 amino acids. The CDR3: CASSSGQGARAFF. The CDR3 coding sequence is TGTGCCAGCAGTTCCGGACAGGGGGCGAGAGCTTTCTTT.

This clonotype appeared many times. In DNA, the CDR3 is TGCAGCGTTGGGTCGGGGGACCTTATCAATGAGCAGTTCTTC. This codes for CSVGSGDLINEQFF. The V call is TRBV29-1, the J call TRBJ2-1; D is perhaps TRBD2 (6 bases). This CDR3 region has 14 residues. V lost 4 bases and J 6 bases, leaving 16 bases between the germline ends. Germline-derived CDR1 and CDR2 are SQVTM and ANQGSEA.

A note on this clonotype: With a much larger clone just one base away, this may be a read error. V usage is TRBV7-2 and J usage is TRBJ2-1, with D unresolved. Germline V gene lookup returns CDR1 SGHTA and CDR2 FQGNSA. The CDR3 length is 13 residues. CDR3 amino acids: CASSYTHYNKQFF. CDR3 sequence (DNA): TGTGCCAGCAGCTATACACACTACAATAAGCAGTTCTTC.

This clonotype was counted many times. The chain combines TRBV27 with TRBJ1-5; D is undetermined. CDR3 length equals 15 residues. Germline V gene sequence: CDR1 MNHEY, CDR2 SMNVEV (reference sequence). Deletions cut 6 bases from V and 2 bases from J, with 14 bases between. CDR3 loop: CASRSLAVGNQPQHF. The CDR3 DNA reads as TGTGCCAGCAGGTCCCTCGCAGTTGGCAATCAGCCCCAGCATTTT.

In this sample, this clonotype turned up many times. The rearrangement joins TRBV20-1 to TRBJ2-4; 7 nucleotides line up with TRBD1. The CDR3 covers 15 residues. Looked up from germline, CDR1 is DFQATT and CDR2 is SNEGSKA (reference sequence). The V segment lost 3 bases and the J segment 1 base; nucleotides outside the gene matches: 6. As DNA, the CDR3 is TGCAGTGCTAGTCCCAGGGGGACGGCCAAAAACATTCAGTACTTC. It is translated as CSASPRGTAKNIQYF.

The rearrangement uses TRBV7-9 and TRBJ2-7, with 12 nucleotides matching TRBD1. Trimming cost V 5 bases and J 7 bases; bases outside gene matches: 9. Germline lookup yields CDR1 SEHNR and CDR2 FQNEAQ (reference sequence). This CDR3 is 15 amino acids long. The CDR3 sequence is CASSAPGQGAQEQYF. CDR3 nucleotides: TGTGCCAGCAGCGCCCCGGGACAGGGGGCTCAAGAGCAGTACTTC. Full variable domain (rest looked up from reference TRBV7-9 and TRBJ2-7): DTGVSQNPRHKITKRGQNVTFRCDPISEHNRLYWYRQTLGQGPEFLTYFQNEAQLEKSRLLSDRFSAERPKGSFSTLEIQRTEQGDSAMYLCASSAPGQGAQEQYFGPGTRLTVT.

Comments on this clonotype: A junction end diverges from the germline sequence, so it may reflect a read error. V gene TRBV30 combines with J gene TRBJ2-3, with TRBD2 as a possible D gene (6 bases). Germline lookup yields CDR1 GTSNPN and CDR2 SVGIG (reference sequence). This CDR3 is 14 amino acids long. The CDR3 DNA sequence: TGTGCCCGGAGGGGTGGGACTAGCACAGATACGCAGTATTTT. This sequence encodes CARRGGTSTDTQYF.